These 11 T cell receptor beta chains originate from one sample sequenced in a study of T cells in Graves' hyperthyroidism and ophthalmopathy (dated by TCRdb to 2018 to 2020). The receptor library was made with multiplex PCR. Sequencing was performed on an Illumina HiSeq 2000. TCR beta CDR3 regions were amplified from RNA transcripts. The TCR CDR3 was subjected to a first round of RT-PCR using the HTBI primer set and the Qiagen OneStep RT-PCR kit. TCRdb trimmed public reads at Q25 via fastp, called clones via MiXCR and kept in-frame beta chains. CDR3 protein duplicates are merged, each entry listing the most common genes and DNA. Recorded for this sample are 500,000 to 650,000 distinct CDR3 sequences; 14% of them occurred a single time. Over 11% of the sample belongs to the ten largest clones. The material sequenced was blood. The receptors stem from a woman aged 40-49 years with Graves' hyperthyroidism.

The sample holds many counts of this clonotype. This chain links TRBV27 with TRBJ1-5; D possibly corresponds to TRBD1 (5 bases). This CDR3 is 15 amino acids long. Between the trimmed V and J ends, which lost 0 bases and 4 bases, there was a span of 10 bases. Germline lookup yields CDR1 MNHEY and CDR2 SMNVEV (reference sequence). Written as DNA, the CDR3 is TGTGCCAGCAGTTTATCGAACCAGGGTAATCAGCCCCAGCATTTT. Translating it yields CASSLSNQGNQPQHF.

The table lists this clonotype with a few counts. The chain recombines TRBV9 with TRBJ1-3; a possible D gene is TRBD1 (5 bases). Germline assignment: CDR1 SGDLS and CDR2 YYNGEE. The V end was cut by 1 base, the J end by 2 bases, with 13 bases between. The CDR3 is 16 amino acids. CDR3 amino acids: CASSVSWGTAGNTIYF. Here the CDR3 DNA reads TGTGCCAGCAGCGTATCGTGGGGGACGGCTGGAAACACCATATATTTT.

In its sample, this clonotype was seen a few times. This chain connects TRBV29-1 to TRBJ2-5; TRBD1 matches at 9 bases. The CDR3 consists of 14 residues. CDR1 and CDR2 from the germline V gene are SQVTM and ANQGSEA. The V gene end was trimmed by 3 bases and the J gene end by 4 bases; junction bases not matched to a gene: 6. The CDR3 DNA reads TGCAGCGTTGATAAAATGGACAGGGGAGAGACCCAGTACTTC. Amino acid sequence: CSVDKMDRGETQYF.

Notes on this clonotype: A much more abundant neighbour one base away suggests this may be a read error. The chain couples TRBV5-1 to TRBJ2-1, with a possible D match to TRBD2 (6 bases). The CDR3 has 15 residues. Germline CDR1 and CDR2: SGHRS and YFSETQ. CDR3 in DNA: TGCGCCAGCAGCTTGAGGCGGGACTCCTACAATGAGAAGTTCTTC. It is translated as CASSLRRDSYNEKFF.

The rearrangement links TRBV27 to TRBJ2-7; D gene unclear. CDR3 size: 13 residues. V was cut by 7 bases and J by 2 bases, with 12 bases left in between. Germline lookup yields CDR1 MNHEY and CDR2 SMNVEV (reference sequence). CDR3 nucleotide sequence: TGTGCCAGCAAAAGGTGGGATCCCTACGAGCAGTACTTC. Its translation: CASKRWDPYEQYF.

V is TRBV7-9 and J is TRBJ1-2; no firm D call. V lost 4 bases and J 3 bases, leaving 15 bases between the germline ends. The CDR3 contains 15 residues. Germline CDR1 and CDR2: SEHNR and FQNEAQ (reference sequence). CDR3 coding DNA: TGTGCCAGCAGCTCCGGATCTTTGGCGGACTATGGCTACACCTTC. Its translation is CASSSGSLADYGYTF. Supplemented by reference TRBV7-9 and TRBJ1-2, the full variable domain reads DTGVSQNPRHKITKRGQNVTFRCDPISEHNRLYWYRQTLGQGPEFLTYFQNEAQLEKSRLLSDRFSAERPKGSFSTLEIQRTEQGDSAMYLCASSSGSLADYGYTFGSGTRLTVV.

This clonotype was counted at least ten times. J is TRBJ1-1 and V is TRBV10-2, with 10 bases aligning to TRBD1. Germline assignment: CDR1 WSHSY and CDR2 SAAADI. This CDR3 has 14 amino acids. V shed 4 bases and J 3 bases; nucleotides not matched to a gene: 2. The CDR3 protein is CASSGQGADTEAFF. In DNA form, the CDR3 reads TGCGCCAGCAGTGGACAGGGGGCGGACACTGAAGCTTTCTTT.

With respect to this clonotype: This may stem from a read error, because a much larger clone lies one nucleotide away. This rearrangement joins TRBV6-2 or TRBV6-3 to TRBJ1-5; TRBD1 might be the D (5 bases). Germline V lookup: CDR1 MNHEY, CDR2 SVGEGT. CDR3 length: 14 amino acids. CDR3 sequence reads: CAANRRAEDQLQHF. For the CDR3, the DNA is TGTGCCGCTAATCGCAGGGCCGAAGATCAGCTCCAGCATTTT.

This clonotype was picked up many times. The chain combines TRBV28 with TRBJ2-3; D may correspond to TRBD1 or TRBD2 (5 bases each). V lost 7 bases and J lost 4, with 18 bases in between. The CDR3 runs to 15 residues. In germline, CDR1 is MDHEN, CDR2 SYDVKM. The CDR3 DNA reads TGTGCCAGCACCAGTGGGGGATTAAGTGCAGATACGCAGTATTTT. Protein: CASTSGGLSADTQYF.

This chain joins TRBV29-1 and TRBJ2-7; 9 bases fit TRBD1. J was trimmed by 4 bases and V by 2 bases; bases with no gene match: 3. The germline CDR1 and CDR2 sequences are SQVTM and ANQGSEA. This CDR3 has 13 amino acids. CDR3 DNA sequence: TGCAGCGTTGAATTGACAGGGGGATACGAGCAGTACTTC. This translates into CSVELTGGYEQYF.

There are many counts of this clonotype. The chain uses TRBV20-1 and TRBJ2-2, with 11 bases fitting TRBD2. This CDR3 is 15 amino acids long. With V trimmed by 7 bases and J by 3 bases, 7 bases remained unmatched. CDR1 and CDR2 from the germline V gene are DFQATT and SNEGSKA (reference sequence). As DNA, the CDR3 is TGCAGTGTTCGACTAGCGGGATTTTACACCGGGGAGCTGTTTTTT. It is translated as CSVRLAGFYTGELFF.